This T cell receptor (beta chain) is drawn from a study of beta chain features in type 1 diabetes. The germline gives CDR1 SQVTM, CDR2 ANQGSEA. V gave up 3 bases and J gave up 2 bases; unmatched junction bases: 3. The CDR3 totals 13 residues. General observations from the study: Lower insertion and higher deletion counts appeared at VDJ junctions in type 1 diabetes patients. In every one of the four CD4+ subsets, TCRB CDR3s were moderately but significantly shorter in Type 1 diabetes patients.

The table lists this clone with a few counts. Its antigen is not known. Reverse transcription of all isolated RNA meant that expressed TCRB transcripts were sequenced. The protocol was immunoSEQ multiplex PCR, while the TCRdb copy is restricted to in-frame clones and leaves out a portion. In the table there are 100,000 to 150,000 clones, around 9% of which are singletons. This sequence originates from a man under 40 with type 1 diabetes. Sequencing was carried out using central memory CD4+ T cells from blood. This chain connects TRBV29-1 to TRBJ2-5, with 7 bases identical to TRBD2. The CDR3 is CSVELAEQETQYF. Written as DNA, the CDR3 is TGCAGCGTTGAGCTAGCGGAGCAAGAGACCCAGTACTTC. The complete variable domain, with remaining parts taken from reference TRBV29-1 and TRBJ2-5, reads SAVISQKPSRDICQRGTSLTIQCQVDSQVTMMFWYRQQPGQSLTLIATANQGSEATYESGFVIDKFPISRPNLTFSTLTVSNMSPEDSSIYLCSVELAEQETQYFGPGTRLLVL.